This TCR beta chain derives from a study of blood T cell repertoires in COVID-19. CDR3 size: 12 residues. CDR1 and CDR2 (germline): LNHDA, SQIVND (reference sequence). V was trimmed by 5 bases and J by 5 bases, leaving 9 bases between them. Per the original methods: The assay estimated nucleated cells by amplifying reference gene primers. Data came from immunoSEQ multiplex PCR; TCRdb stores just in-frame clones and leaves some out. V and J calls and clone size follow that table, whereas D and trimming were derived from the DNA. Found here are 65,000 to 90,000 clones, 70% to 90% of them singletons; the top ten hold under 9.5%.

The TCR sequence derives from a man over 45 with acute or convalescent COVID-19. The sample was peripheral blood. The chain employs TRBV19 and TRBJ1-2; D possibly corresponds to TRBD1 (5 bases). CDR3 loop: CASSETAYGYTF. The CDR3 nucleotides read TGTGCCAGTAGTGAGACAGCATATGGCTACACCTTC.